This entry lists 5 T cell receptor beta chains sequenced from one sample in a study of blood T cells in healthy people across ages. Using a J-beta primer mix together with a sample-barcoded 5' primer, a second PCR was run for roughly 6 to 12 cycles. TCRdb ran MiXCR on the 5' RACE reads and lists one entry per CDR3 protein. The sample records about a million distinct CDR3 sequences, 48% being singletons. The sequenced sample consisted of blood. The origin of the receptors is a man aged 25 to 40 in good health.

The V and J genes are TRBV6-6 and TRBJ1-1; 8 bases fit TRBD1. The CDR3 covers 15 residues. Germline trimming cut 5 bases from V and 12 bases from J; bases unmatched to any gene: 17. Germline loops: CDR1 MNHNY, CDR2 SVGAGI (reference sequence). DNA for the CDR3: TGTGCCAGCAGTACACCCGTAGACAGGGGCGGGGGGACTTTCTTT. This sequence encodes CASSTPVDRGGGTFF.

V is TRBV7-8 and J is TRBJ2-2, with TRBD1 matching over 8 bases. The germline CDR1 and CDR2 sequences are SGHVS and FQNEAQ. V was clipped by 4 bases and J by 5 bases; unmatched bases: 9. The length of the CDR3 is 16 residues. The CDR3 nucleotides read TGTGCCAGCAGCTCAAGGACAGGGATGTGGACCGGGGAGCTGTTTTTT. This encodes CASSSRTGMWTGELFF.

The chain is built from TRBV29-1 and TRBJ1-1; 8 bases line up with TRBD1. V trimming: 6 bases; J trimming: 0 bases; junction bases outside the gene matches: 3. Germline values: CDR1 SQVTM, CDR2 ANQGSEA. The CDR3 is 13 amino acids. The CDR3 loop reads CSVGQGVNTEAFF. Here the CDR3 DNA reads TGCAGCGTCGGACAGGGAGTGAACACTGAAGCTTTCTTT.

The gene calls are TRBV2 and TRBJ2-4; 10 nucleotides match TRBD1. J gave up 13 bases and V 3 bases, and 9 bases lay outside the gene matches. CDR3 length: 14 residues. Germline V gene lookup returns CDR1 SNHLY and CDR2 FYNNEI. CDR3 protein: CASSDNGQGGRQYF. The CDR3, as DNA: TGTGCCAGCAGTGATAACGGACAGGGGGGAAGACAGTACTTC.

This clonotype was detected ten times or more. The V and J genes are TRBV7-9 and TRBJ2-7; the D is unclear. Germline values: CDR1 SEHNR, CDR2 FQNEAQ (reference sequence). The CDR3 has 13 amino acids. Trimming shortened V by 0 bases and J by 7 bases, and 10 bases separated the two germline ends. This chain's CDR3 is CASSLARTQEQYF. CDR3 nucleotides: TGTGCCAGCAGCTTAGCGCGGACCCAGGAGCAGTACTTC.